A few counts support the clone carrying this T cell receptor beta chain. For TCR beta, libraries came from iRepertoire HTBI primers and Arm-PCR of CDR3 regions. TCRdb fed the multiplex PCR reads into MiXCR, producing one record per CDR3 protein. Of roughly 610,000 distinct CDR3 sequences in the sample, roughly 16% were seen once. The sample's time point: newly diagnosed GD, antithyroid drugs for less than 3 months. Extracted PBMC RNA gave rise to the TCR library. The entry originates in a study of regulatory T cells in long-lasting Graves disease. These data also formed part of another study, on T cells in Graves' hyperthyroidism and ophthalmopathy.

This material consisted of peripheral blood mononuclear cells (PBMCs), taken at new diagnosis, from a patient treated with antithyroid drugs. The TCR sequence derives from a woman under 40 with Graves disease.

The CDR3 is CASSEWGGSYNEQFF. CDR3 nucleotide sequence: TGTGCCAGCAGTGAATGGGGCGGCTCCTACAATGAGCAGTTCTTC. V usage is TRBV2 and J usage is TRBJ2-1; a possible D gene is TRBD1 (5 bases). CDR1 and CDR2 from the germline V gene are SNHLY and FYNNEI. Trimming took 2 bases from V and 0 from J, leaving 8 bases between them. The CDR3 covers 15 residues.